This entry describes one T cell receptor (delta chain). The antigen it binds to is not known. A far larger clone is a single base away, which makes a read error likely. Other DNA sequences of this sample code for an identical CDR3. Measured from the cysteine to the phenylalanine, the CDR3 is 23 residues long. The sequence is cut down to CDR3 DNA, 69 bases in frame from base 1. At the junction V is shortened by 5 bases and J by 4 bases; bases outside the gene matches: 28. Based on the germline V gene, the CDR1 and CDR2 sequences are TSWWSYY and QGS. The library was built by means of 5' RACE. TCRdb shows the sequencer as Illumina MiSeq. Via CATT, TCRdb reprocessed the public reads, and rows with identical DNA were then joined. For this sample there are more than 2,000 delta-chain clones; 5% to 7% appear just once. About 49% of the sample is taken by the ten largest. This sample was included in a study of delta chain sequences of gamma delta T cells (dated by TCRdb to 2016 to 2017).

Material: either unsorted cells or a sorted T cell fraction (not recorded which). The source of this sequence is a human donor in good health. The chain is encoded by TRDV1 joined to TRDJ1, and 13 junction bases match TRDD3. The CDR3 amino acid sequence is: CALGTTSYSYWGIRWSGGDKLIF. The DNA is TGTGCTCTTGGGACCACTTCCTATTCATACTGGGGGATACGCTGGAGTGGGGGCGATAAACTCATCTTT.